This T cell receptor (beta chain) was profiled in a study of blood T cell repertoires in COVID-19. Across the whole study: The origin of the acute and convalescent COVID-19 samples was the United States, Italy and Spain. Sample material is recorded as cDNA or gDNA derived from T cells, B-cell-depleted T cells, or PBMCs.

In the original workflow: Reference gene primer amplification gave estimated nucleated cell counts. Sequencing used immunoSEQ multiplex PCR; TCRdb keeps in-frame clones, though not all of them. The DNA was the basis for D and trimming; V, J and clone size are from that table. The sample has over 90,000 clones; 81% are singletons. V was clipped by 5 bases and J by 4 bases; unmatched bases: 2. Germline lookup yields CDR1 ENHRY and CDR2 SYGVKD. The CDR3 totals 13 residues. Sequences were obtained from peripheral blood. This sequence originates from a man in his fifties or sixties with acute or convalescent COVID-19. This chain connects TRBV10-3 to TRBJ2-4; 7 nucleotides match TRBD1. The CDR3 region has the DNA TGTGCCATCAGTCCGGGACAGAAAAACATTCAGTACTTC. It specifies CAISPGQKNIQYF.